The 29 T cell receptor beta chains below all came from one sample that was sequenced in a study of graft-versus-host responses after intestinal transplantation. Here immunoSEQ multiplex PCR was the method, and the copy in TCRdb shows in-frame clones only, minus some. The sample shows more than 4,000 clones, under 75% of them seen only once. This sample comprised PBMCs, obtained around 76 weeks after intestinal transplant. The receptors originated from a human patient who received an intestinal transplant, so some T cells may come from the graft donor.

This clone was recorded a few times. The rearrangement links TRBV7-2 to TRBJ2-1; TRBD2 is a possible D gene (6 bases). The CDR3 totals 14 residues. V lost 4 bases and J lost 9, with 16 bases in between. Germline-derived CDR1 and CDR2 are SGHTA and FQGNSA. CDR3 nucleotide sequence: TGTGCCAGCAGCTATTGGGACTCCGGCTCTGAGCAGTTCTTC. Its translation: CASSYWDSGSEQFF.

This clone was observed a few times. The rearrangement uses TRBV6-5 and TRBJ1-1; D is ambiguous. This CDR3 has 13 amino acids. V lost 5 bases to trimming and J lost 1 base, with 8 bases between them. CDR1 and CDR2 (germline): MNHEY, SVGAGI. The CDR3, as DNA: TGTGCCAGCAGTAAAACAGAGAACACTGAAGCTTTCTTT. Its translation is CASSKTENTEAFF.

In DNA form, the CDR3 reads TGTGCCAGCAGCTTAGGACAGGCAAACACCATATATTTT. This encodes CASSLGQANTIYF. The chain links TRBV7-8 to TRBJ1-3, with TRBD1 as a possible D gene (6 bases). Germline V gives CDR1 SGHVS, CDR2 FQNEAQ. Deletions cut 1 base from V and 6 bases from J, with 7 bases between. The CDR3 runs 13 residues.

This CDR3 is CASSPRAEGSNQPQHF. For the CDR3, the DNA is TGTGCCAGCTCACCACGGGCAGAGGGAAGCAATCAGCCCCAGCATTTT. The V gene is TRBV18, the J gene TRBJ1-5; D remains ambiguous. CDR3 length: 16 residues. Germline V gene lookup returns CDR1 KGHSH and CDR2 LQKENI. Deletions cut 1 base from V and 1 base from J, with 11 bases between.

The V and J genes are TRBV6-6 and TRBJ1-2; D remains unclear. The CDR3 totals 11 residues. From germline, CDR1 is MNHNY and CDR2 SVGAGI (reference sequence). Trimming left V 5 bases short and J 4 bases short, with 5 bases between. Written as DNA, the CDR3 is TGTGCCAGCAGTGAGGGCTATGGCTACACCTTC. It specifies CASSEGYGYTF.

About this clone: A far more abundant clone sits one base away, making this likely a read error. The chain recombines TRBV5-5 with TRBJ2-7, with D perhaps TRBD1 (5 bases). The CDR3 is 14 amino acids. The V gene's germline CDR1 is SGHKS and CDR2 YYEKEE (reference sequence). The CDR3 region is CSSSLRGADYEQYF. CDR3 DNA: TGTTCCAGCAGCTTAAGGGGCGCGGATTACGAGCAGTACTTC. The full variable domain, with the rest looked up from reference TRBV5-5 and TRBJ2-7, is DAGVTQSPTHLIKTRGQQVTLRCSPISGHKSVSWYQQVLGQGPQFIFQYYEKEERGRGNFPDRFSARQFPNYSSELNVNALLLGDSALYLCSSSLRGADYEQYFGPGTRLTVT.

The chain has TRBV19 and TRBJ1-5, with D uncertain. CDR1 and CDR2 from the germline V gene are LNHDA and SQIVND (reference sequence). Trimming stripped 0 bases from V and 5 bases from J, with 17 bases between. There are 17 residues in the CDR3. Here the CDR3 DNA reads TGTGCCAGTAGTATAGATCTCCCTTTCTCCCCCCATCAGCCCCAGCATTTT. Encoded protein: CASSIDLPFSPHQPQHF.

The V gene is TRBV29-1, the J gene TRBJ1-1; a weak D match, TRBD1 (5 bases). V lost 5 bases and J lost 1, with 8 bases in between. The CDR3 is made up of 12 amino acids. CDR1 SQVTM and CDR2 ANQGSEA come from the germline V gene. Here the CDR3 reads CSVKGSNTEAFF. The CDR3 coding sequence is TGCAGCGTTAAGGGGTCGAACACTGAAGCTTTCTTT.

The chain has TRBV6-4 and TRBJ2-3; a weak D match, TRBD2 (6 bases). V lost 6 bases and J 2 bases, leaving 9 bases between the germline ends. This CDR3 region has 13 residues. The germline V gene has CDR1 MRHNA and CDR2 SNTAGT. The CDR3 DNA sequence: TGTGCCAGCAGCGGGGGATCCACAGATACGCAGTATTTT. Translation: CASSGGSTDTQYF.

This clone is termed hyperexpanded. In the same sample, other DNA sequences code for this CDR3. The V and J genes are TRBV4-3 and TRBJ1-4; D not resolved. The V end was cut by 0 bases, the J end by 2 bases, with 10 bases between. The CDR3 is made up of 16 amino acids. CDR1 and CDR2 from the germline V gene are LGHNA and YSLEER. CDR3 coding DNA: TGCGCCAGCAGCCAAGATCTGGGGTTCACTAATGAAAAACTGTTTTTT. Amino acids: CASSQDLGFTNEKLFF.

This chain links TRBV19 with TRBJ2-2; TRBD1 agrees at 9 bases. The germline gives CDR1 LNHDA, CDR2 SQIVND (reference sequence). With V trimmed by 7 bases and J by 2 bases, 8 bases remained unmatched. The length of the CDR3 is 16 residues. Written as DNA, the CDR3 is TGTGCCAGTACCACACAGGGGGCAAGAAACACCGGGGAGCTGTTTTTT. This encodes CASTTQGARNTGELFF.

The chain recombines TRBV7-8 with TRBJ1-2; no reliable D call. Trimming left V 1 base short and J 2 bases short, with 17 bases between. CDR3 length: 17 residues. Germline assignment: CDR1 SGHVS and CDR2 FQNEAQ. The CDR3 spells CASSLVFREGKNYGYTF. The DNA of the CDR3 is TGTGCCAGCAGCTTAGTATTTCGGGAAGGGAAGAACTATGGCTACACCTTC.

This chain connects TRBV7-9 to TRBJ2-1; 13 positions agree with TRBD2. Trimming at V came to 8 bases and at J to 2 bases, leaving 6 bases not matched to a gene. CDR3 length: 16 amino acids. The V gene's germline CDR1 is SEHNR and CDR2 FQNEAQ (reference sequence). The CDR3 loop is CASLTTSGGAYNEQFF. The CDR3 bases are TGTGCCAGCCTTACCACTAGCGGGGGGGCCTACAATGAGCAGTTCTTC.

This rearrangement joins TRBV15 to TRBJ1-5, with TRBD1 matching 10 bases. The CDR3 runs to 15 residues. Germline assignment: CDR1 LNHNV and CDR2 YYDKDF (reference sequence). With V trimmed by 6 bases and J by 7 bases, 9 bases remained unmatched. CDR3 DNA sequence: TGTGCCACCAGTTCGACAGGGGGCGCATGGCAGCCCCAGCATTTT. Its translation is CATSSTGGAWQPQHF.

This clone was counted a single time. The genes are TRBV7-8 and TRBJ2-2; 8 positions match TRBD2. Germline values: CDR1 SGHVS, CDR2 FQNEAQ. Trimming cost V 8 bases and J 2 bases; bases outside gene matches: 7. The CDR3 spans 15 residues. The CDR3 region has the DNA TGTGCCAGCCTTGCCGGGACTAGAAACACCGGGGAGCTGTTTTTT. Translating gives CASLAGTRNTGELFF.

The gene calls are TRBV18 and TRBJ2-3; D might be TRBD2 (5 bases). The CDR3 sequence is 15 residues long. V gave up 5 bases and J gave up 3 bases, with 15 bases separating them. Germline-derived CDR1 and CDR2 are KGHSH and LQKENI. CDR3 region: CASSGRLGGTDTQYF. CDR3 DNA: TGTGCCAGCTCAGGTCGTCTCGGCGGGACAGATACGCAGTATTTT.

The V call is TRBV14, the J call TRBJ2-7; D remains ambiguous. V was shortened by 3 bases and J by 4 bases, with 10 bases between the two germline ends. This CDR3 has 13 amino acids. Germline CDR1 SGHDN, CDR2 FVKESK. This chain's CDR3 is CASSHLNRYEQYF. CDR3 nucleotide sequence: TGTGCCAGCAGCCATCTTAACCGTTACGAGCAGTACTTC. The full variable domain, rest sourced from reference TRBV14 and TRBJ2-7, is EAGVTQFPSHSVIEKGQTVTLRCDPISGHDNLYWYRRVMGKEIKFLLHFVKESKQDESGMPNNRFLAERTGGTYSTLKVQPAELEDSGVYFCASSHLNRYEQYFGPGTRLTVT.

The chain couples TRBV6-4 to TRBJ1-1; the D gene is possibly TRBD1 (5 bases). Per germline, CDR1 MRHNA and CDR2 SNTAGT. Trimming removed 4 bases from V and 2 bases from J, with 8 bases in between. The CDR3 consists of 13 residues. The CDR3 protein is CASSAGTNTEAFF. CDR3 bases: TGTGCCAGCAGTGCCGGGACTAACACTGAAGCTTTCTTT.

Only a few counts were recorded for this clone. This chain connects TRBV6-5 to TRBJ2-3; D gene uncertain. Trimming stripped 7 bases from V and 4 bases from J, with 15 bases between. CDR3 length: 14 amino acids. Germline V gene data show CDR1 as MNHEY and CDR2 as SVGAGI. The CDR3 DNA follows: TGTGCCAGCAAAACAGTCCTTGGGGCAGATACGCAGTATTTT. It encodes CASKTVLGADTQYF.

The chain has TRBV2 and TRBJ2-3; no firm D call. Trimming left V 3 bases short and J 2 bases short, with 6 bases between. Germline V gene data show CDR1 as SNHLY and CDR2 as FYNNEI. The CDR3 has 13 amino acids. The CDR3 reads CASSDWFTDTQYF. The DNA of the CDR3 is TGTGCCAGCAGTGATTGGTTCACAGATACGCAGTATTTT.

The CDR3 loop is CASSPGTVAGGYTF. The DNA of the CDR3 is TGTGCCAGCAGCCCCGGGACAGTGGCCGGTGGCTACACCTTC. This chain joins TRBV6-8 and TRBJ1-2; TRBD1 matches 7 bases. The CDR3 is 14 amino acids. The trim removed 6 bases at V and 7 bases at J, leaving 11 bases unmatched. The germline CDR1 and CDR2 sequences are MNHGY and SAAAGT.

This clone was counted only a few times. The chain has TRBV6-4 and TRBJ2-3; 12 nucleotides match TRBD2. Unmatched junction bases numbered 0, after V lost 0 bases and J lost 5 bases. CDR3 length: 15 residues. Germline V gives CDR1 MRHNA, CDR2 SNTAGT. The CDR3 sequence: CASSDSTSGGDTQYF. Written as DNA, the CDR3 is TGTGCCAGCAGTGACTCGACTAGCGGGGGAGATACGCAGTATTTT.

As DNA, the CDR3 is TGCGCCAGCAGCCAAGATAGGCTAGCGGGGCTCTTACAGCAGTACTTC. This translates into CASSQDRLAGLLQQYF. The V and J genes are TRBV4-3 and TRBJ2-7; TRBD2 agrees at 9 bases. Looked up from germline, CDR1 is LGHNA and CDR2 is YSLEER. The J segment lost 8 bases and the V segment lost 0 bases, leaving 11 bases of the junction unmatched. The CDR3 extends over 16 amino acids.

The rearrangement links TRBV12-5 to TRBJ1-4; TRBD1 aligns across 9 bases. This CDR3 contains 17 residues. Trimming cost V 5 bases and J 8 bases; bases outside gene matches: 15. Germline V gene lookup returns CDR1 LGHNT and CDR2 FRNRAP. CDR3 protein: CASGPPGTGLSYEKLFF. The CDR3 bases are TGTGCTAGTGGTCCTCCCGGGACAGGGCTATCCTACGAAAAACTGTTTTTT.

This clone was found once. The chain uses TRBV21-1 and TRBJ1-5. TRBV21-1 corresponds to a pseudogene. CDR3 length equals 11 residues. CDR3 sequence: CASSNNQPQHF. The CDR3 coding sequence is TGTGCCAGCAGCAACAATCAGCCCCAGCATTTT.

This sequence joins TRBV7-2 and TRBJ1-2; 7 positions match TRBD1. V was pared by 5 bases and J by 4 bases, with 10 bases of the junction left unmatched. The germline V gene encodes CDR1 SGHTA and CDR2 FQGNSA. The CDR3 extends over 15 amino acids. The CDR3 reads CASSPRTGDAYGYTF. The DNA for the CDR3 is TGTGCCAGCAGCCCACGGACAGGAGACGCCTATGGCTACACCTTC.

This sequence joins TRBV30 and TRBJ1-2; 9 nucleotides line up with TRBD1. Trimming cost V 4 bases and J 0 bases; bases outside gene matches: 12. This CDR3 is 17 amino acids long. CDR1 is GTSNPN, CDR2 SVGIG, per germline (reference sequence). The CDR3 loop is CAWKALGTGPSNYGYTF. CDR3 in DNA: TGTGCCTGGAAGGCCCTCGGGACAGGGCCCTCTAACTATGGCTACACCTTC.

The genes are TRBV6-4 and TRBJ1-1; D is unresolved. Trimming pared 5 bases from V and 7 bases from J, leaving 14 bases between. Germline V gene data show CDR1 as MRHNA and CDR2 as SNTAGT. The CDR3 totals 13 residues. As DNA, the CDR3 is TGTGCCAGCAGTTTCAAGGAAATGAGTGAAGCTTTCTTT. It specifies CASSFKEMSEAFF.

This sequence joins TRBV5-1 and TRBJ2-1; D is undetermined. The V and J ends lost 4 bases and 0 bases respectively, with 17 bases between them. The V gene's germline CDR1 is SGHRS and CDR2 YFSETQ. This CDR3 has 17 amino acids. The CDR3: CASSPTPNPSSYNEQFF. Here the CDR3 DNA reads TGCGCCAGCAGCCCCACGCCTAACCCGAGCTCCTACAATGAGCAGTTCTTC. Together with reference TRBV5-1 and TRBJ2-1, the CDR3 gives the full variable domain: KAGVTQTPRYLIKTRGQQVTLSCSPISGHRSVSWYQQTPGQGLQFLFEYFSETQRNKGNFPGRFSGRQFSNSRSEMNVSTLELGDSALYLCASSPTPNPSSYNEQFFGPGTRLTVL.